Listed below are T cell receptor beta chains from one sample, sequenced in a study of blood T cell repertoires in COVID-19. Libraries were prepared by immunoSEQ multiplex PCR; TCRdb keeps only in-frame clonotypes and omits some of them. The data hold more than 250,000 clones, with approximately 90% observed a single time. Sequenced sample: peripheral blood. The receptors stem from a woman in her 30s with COVID-19, enrolled during active disease. The CDR3 runs from the conserved cysteine through the conserved F or W. The order of the fields is J gene, clone size, V gene, D gene, CDR3 DNA, CDR3 protein. A D gene is named only where the DNA matches it firmly. Expanded clones get a size class; other rows say once, few or many, or leave the size out.

TRBJ1-4 . TRBV5-8 TRBD1 TGTGCCAGCAGCTGGGGACAGAATGAAAAACTGTTTTTT CASSWGQNEKLFF
TRBJ2-7 . TRBV5-1 . TGCGCCAGCAGCTTGGGAGGGTCTTCCTACGAGCAGTACTTC CASSLGGSSYEQYF
TRBJ2-1 . TRBV29-1 TRBD2 TGCAGCGCTGGGGCGGGGGGGCCAGGTGAGCAGTTCTTC CSAGAGGPGEQFF
TRBJ1-1 . TRBV4-1 TRBD1 TGCGCCAGCAGCCACACAGGGGGCACTGAAGCTTTCTTT CASSHTGGTEAFF
TRBJ2-5 . TRBV6-6 TRBD1 TGTGCCAGCCAACAGGGGGCTTTAGTGACCCAGTACTTC CASQQGALVTQYF
TRBJ1-1 few TRBV7-2 . TGTGCCAGCAGCTCTTTACGGGGTGGCACTGAAGCTTTCTTT CASSSLRGGTEAFF
TRBJ2-1 . TRBV15 TRBD1 TGTGCCACCAGCAGGGGGACAGAGGGCTACAATGAGCAGTTCTTC CATSRGTEGYNEQFF
TRBJ2-1 . TRBV21-1 . TGTGCCAGCAGCAAAGTGACGGGATACAATGAGCAGTTCTTC CASSKVTGYNEQFF
TRBJ2-5 . TRBV2 . TGTGCCAGCAGTTGGGGCAGCAAGTACCAAGAGACCCAGTACTTC CASSWGSKYQETQYF
TRBJ2-1 . TRBV6-6 TRBD1 TGTGCCAGCAGCACGGACAGGGGGCGATACAATGAGCAGTTCTTC CASSTDRGRYNEQFF
TRBJ2-2 . TRBV6-5 TRBD2 TGTGCCAGCAGTTCTGAGCGGGGGGGAACCGGGGAGCTGTTTTTT CASSSERGGTGELFF
TRBJ2-1 . TRBV9 . TGTGCCAGCAGCCCTAGGGGACTCTCCAATGAGCAGTTCTTC CASSPRGLSNEQFF
TRBJ2-5 . TRBV2 . TGTGCCAGCAGTGAAGTGAGGGAGACCCAGTACTTC CASSEVRETQYF
TRBJ1-5 few TRBV14 . TGTGCCAGCAGCCAAGGTGGAGGGAGAAATCAGCCCCAGCATTTT CASSQGGGRNQPQHF
TRBJ2-5 . TRBV2 . TGTGCCAGCCTCCTAGGAGGGAAGACCCAGTACTTC CASLLGGKTQYF
TRBJ1-6 . TRBV7-3 . TGTGCCAGCAGCTTAACGTTCGGAGATTCACCCCTCCACTTT CASSLTFGDSPLHF
TRBJ2-5 once TRBV7-2 . TGTGCCAGCAGCTTAATTGTACTGGGAGCAGAGACCCAGTACTTC CASSLIVLGAETQYF
TRBJ1-2 few TRBV5-4 TRBD1 TGTGCCAGCAGCTTCGACAGGGGAATCCATGGCTACACCTTC CASSFDRGIHGYTF
TRBJ1-6 few TRBV19 . TGTGCCAGTAGTATACAGGGGAAGAGGTCACCCCTCCACTTT CASSIQGKRSPLHF
TRBJ2-7 . TRBV7-8 . TGTGCCAGCAGCTTAGCGGCCGGAGACGCCTACGAGCAGTACTTC CASSLAAGDAYEQYF
TRBJ2-7 . TRBV13 TRBD2 TGTGCCAGCAGCTTCAGCGGGGGCCCCCCCGAGCAGTACTTC CASSFSGGPPEQYF
TRBJ2-2 . TRBV7-3 . TGTGCCAGCAGCTCCAGGAACACCGGGGAGCTGTTTTTT CASSSRNTGELFF
TRBJ1-5 . TRBV24-1 TRBD1 TGTGCCACCAGTGATGGGACAGGGGCTCAGCCCCAGCATTTT CATSDGTGAQPQHF
TRBJ2-2 . TRBV7-2 . TGTGCCAGCAGCCCGCACGGGGGATCGAACACCGGGGAGCTGTTTTTT CASSPHGGSNTGELFF
TRBJ1-4 . TRBV18 . TGTGCCAGCTCACCAGTTCGGGGGAATGAAAAACTGTTTTTT CASSPVRGNEKLFF
TRBJ1-1 . TRBV18 TRBD1 TGTGCCAGCTCACCCCAGGGGGCGAACACTGAAGCTTTCTTT CASSPQGANTEAFF
TRBJ2-7 . TRBV4-3 . TGCGCCAGCAGCCAAGACCCAATCGGCTACGAGCAGTACTTC CASSQDPIGYEQYF
TRBJ2-2 . TRBV5-6 . TGTGCCAGCAGCTTGGTTCGGGGTCGCACCGGGGAGCTGTTTTTT CASSLVRGRTGELFF
TRBJ2-3 . TRBV7-2 TRBD2 TGTGCCAGCAGTTCTTTAGCGGGGGCGAGCACAGATACGCAGTATTTT CASSSLAGASTDTQYF
TRBJ2-1 . TRBV27 TRBD2 TGTGCCAGCAGTTTGACGGGGGGGCCCTACAATGAGCAGTTCTTC CASSLTGGPYNEQFF
TRBJ2-1 few TRBV5-1 TRBD2 TGCGCCAGCAGCCTCCTGGCTAGCGGGGGTTTCGATGAGCAGTTCTTC CASSLLASGGFDEQFF
TRBJ1-2 . TRBV6-5 . TGTGCCAGCAGACAGGGTCTAGAAGGCTACACCTTC CASRQGLEGYTF
TRBJ2-3 . TRBV21-1 . TGTGCCAGCAGCAATCGAGCTTCCCGAACTAGCGGGGGACTTAGAAGCACAGATACGCAGTATTTT CASSNRASRTSGGLRSTDTQYF
TRBJ1-6 once TRBV9 . TGTGCCCCCGGGGGGGAGGGAGGCGTCTCACCCCTCCACTTT CAPGGEGGVSPLHF
TRBJ1-1 . TRBV5-1 TRBD1 TGCGCCAGCAGCTGGGGCGACAGGGCAGTAATTGAAGCTTTCTTT CASSWGDRAVIEAFF
TRBJ1-1 . TRBV10-3 . TGTGCCATCAGTGATAGCAGTAGAAAGAACACTGAAGCTTTCTTT CAISDSSRKNTEAFF
TRBJ1-6 . TRBV7-2 . TGTGCCAGCAGCTCACTTAATTCACCCCTCCACTTT CASSSLNSPLHF
TRBJ1-6 . TRBV6-5 TRBD1 TGTGCCAGCAGAAAACAGGGGAATTCACCCCTCCACTTT CASRKQGNSPLHF
TRBJ1-2 . TRBV5-1 . TGCGCCAGCAGCCCGGGCCCAGGGATCCTCTATGGCTACACCTTC CASSPGPGILYGYTF
TRBJ2-1 . TRBV9 TRBD2 TGTGCCAGCAGCCTAACTAGCGGGGGGGCAAAGGGCCCTGAGCAGTTCTTC CASSLTSGGAKGPEQFF
TRBJ1-2 . TRBV28 . TGTGCCAGCAGTTTAGCCGCCGGTCGCGGGTATGGCTACACCTTC CASSLAAGRGYGYTF
TRBJ2-5 . TRBV5-8 TRBD1 TGTGCCAGCAGCAGACCGGGACAGATGCGGGAGACCCAGTACTTC CASSRPGQMRETQYF
TRBJ1-1 . TRBV3-1/TRBV3-2 . TGTGCCAGCAGCCAACTGGACTGGAACACTGAAGCTTTCTTT CASSQLDWNTEAFF
TRBJ2-2 few TRBV6-4 TRBD2 TGTGCCAGCAGTGACCTAGCGGGCGGTAACACCGGGGAGCTGTTTTTT CASSDLAGGNTGELFF
TRBJ2-5 once TRBV5-1 . TGCGCCAGCAGCCAGGGAAGAGAGACCCAGTACTTC CASSQGRETQYF
TRBJ1-2 . TRBV11-3 TRBD1 TGTGCCAGCAGCTCCCGACAGGGGGGCTATGGCTACACCTTC CASSSRQGGYGYTF
TRBJ1-1 . TRBV2 TRBD1 TGTGCCAGCAGGACAGGGGATTGGGACACTGAAGCTTTCTTT CASRTGDWDTEAFF
TRBJ2-2 . TRBV28 TRBD2 TGTGCCAGCAGTTCCTGGACGGGGGGTACCGGGGAGCTGTTTTTT CASSSWTGGTGELFF
TRBJ2-3 . TRBV6-5 . TGTGCCAGCAGGGGTCAGAGGGGGTCCACAGATACGCAGTATTTT CASRGQRGSTDTQYF
TRBJ1-6 . TRBV6-1 TRBD1 TGTGCCAGCAGTGAGCCAGGGGGTATCTCCTATAATTCACCCCTCCACTTT CASSEPGGISYNSPLHF
TRBJ2-3 . TRBV27 . TGTGCCAGCAGTTTATCGCAGGGCACAGATACGCAGTATTTT CASSLSQGTDTQYF
TRBJ1-5 . TRBV28 . TGTGCCAGCTGTTCCCGAGAGGGCAATCAGCCCCAGCATTTT CASCSREGNQPQHF
TRBJ1-6 . TRBV30 TRBD1 TGTGCCTCCAATGAGAACAGGGGTGTCAAGAATTCACCCCTCCACTTT CASNENRGVKNSPLHF